These 17 T cell receptor beta chains share one sample of origin, sequenced in a study of CD8 T cells in ankylosing spondylitis. MiXCR was run by TCRdb on the 5' RACE reads, yielding one entry per CDR3 protein. The table lists approximately 200,000 distinct CDR3 sequences, roughly 13% of them singletons. Sequencing was carried out using blood, either unsorted or a sorted T cell fraction (not recorded which). The receptor source for this set is a male donor with ankylosing spondylitis or in good health (not recorded which).

In this sample, this clonotype turned up a few times. The chain has TRBV7-2 and TRBJ2-3; no reliable D call. Trimming stripped 6 bases from V and 0 bases from J, with 19 bases between. Germline lookup yields CDR1 SGHTA and CDR2 FQGNSA. The CDR3 is made up of 17 amino acids. CDR3 nucleotides: TGTGCCAGCAGTTCCACGTGGGCGGCCTCTAGCACAGATACGCAGTATTTT. Amino acids: CASSSTWAASSTDTQYF.

This clonotype was seen a few times. The V and J genes are TRBV27 and TRBJ2-5, with 7 bases aligning to TRBD1. V trimming: 5 bases; J trimming: 4 bases; junction bases outside the gene matches: 10. CDR1 and CDR2 (germline): MNHEY, SMNVEV (reference sequence). This CDR3 is built from 15 residues. CDR3 in amino acids: CASSPTGTERETQYF. In nucleotides, the CDR3 is TGTGCCAGCAGTCCCACCGGGACAGAGAGAGAGACCCAGTACTTC.

This chain connects TRBV12-3 or TRBV12-4 to TRBJ2-1; D is undetermined. V was pared by 7 bases and J by 5 bases, with 9 bases between. The CDR3 loop spans 12 amino acids. The CDR3 is CASTSKNNEQFF. CDR3 DNA: TGTGCCAGCACAAGTAAAAACAATGAGCAGTTCTTC.

DNA of the CDR3: TGCGCCAGCAGCCAAGCAGGGGGGGTTTACAATGAGCAGTTCTTC. Protein sequence: CASSQAGGVYNEQFF. The gene calls are TRBV4-1 and TRBJ2-1; D is perhaps TRBD1 or TRBD2 (7 bases each). The germline gives CDR1 MGHRA, CDR2 YSYEKL. V lost 1 base to trimming and J lost 4 bases, with 11 bases between them. The CDR3 runs to 15 residues.

The rearrangement joins TRBV20-1 to TRBJ2-7; TRBD2 matches 11 bases. This CDR3 has 15 residues. Trimming took 2 bases from V and 2 from J; bases not matched to a gene: 5. CDR1 DFQATT and CDR2 SNEGSKA come from the germline V gene (reference sequence). The CDR3 nucleotides read TGCAGTGCTAGAAATCCGGGACTAGCGGCCTACGAGCAGTACTTC. Translating gives CSARNPGLAAYEQYF.

This clonotype has more than one count but fewer than ten. This chain uses TRBV12-5 with TRBJ1-5; D unclear. There are 14 residues in the CDR3. Per germline, CDR1 LGHNT and CDR2 FRNRAP. Trimming left V 4 bases short and J 0 bases short, with 7 bases between. CDR3 DNA: TGTGCTAGTGGTTCCGGGTATAGCAATCAGCCCCAGCATTTT. It is translated as CASGSGYSNQPQHF. The full variable domain, its missing parts supplied by reference TRBV12-5 and TRBJ1-5, is DARVTQTPRHKVTEMGQEVTMRCQPILGHNTVFWYRQTMMQGLELLAYFRNRAPLDDSGMPKDRFSAEMPDATLATLKIQPSEPRDSAVYFCASGSGYSNQPQHFGDGTRLSIL.

This chain links TRBV5-6 with TRBJ2-5; D possibly matches TRBD1 or TRBD2 (5 bases each). Germline values: CDR1 SGHDT, CDR2 YYEEEE. V was pared by 4 bases and J by 5 bases, with 12 bases between. The CDR3 has 13 amino acids. CDR3 sequence: CASSGGWPETQYF. DNA for the CDR3: TGTGCCAGCAGCGGGGGATGGCCGGAGACCCAGTACTTC.

A few counts support this clonotype. The V call is TRBV9, the J call TRBJ1-2; 7 nucleotides match TRBD1. The junction had 10 bases not matched to a gene; V was cut back by 4 bases and J by 4 bases. This CDR3 is built from 15 residues. Germline values: CDR1 SGDLS, CDR2 YYNGEE. The CDR3 is CASSPWDRDFYGYTF. The CDR3 nucleotides read TGTGCCAGCAGCCCTTGGGACAGAGACTTCTATGGCTACACCTTC.

This clonotype was detected many times. The gene calls are TRBV12-3 or TRBV12-4 and TRBJ2-7; D is unresolved. V gave up 1 base and J gave up 0 bases, with 7 bases separating them. CDR3 length equals 14 residues. This chain's CDR3 is CASSLGLSSYEQYF. The CDR3 coding sequence is TGTGCCAGCAGTTTAGGGCTCAGCTCCTACGAGCAGTACTTC.

This clonotype was detected only a few times. The chain uses TRBV7-8 and TRBJ2-1, with D possibly TRBD1 on 6 matching bases. CDR3 length: 13 amino acids. V lost 2 bases and J lost 9, with 11 bases in between. Germline V gives CDR1 SGHVS, CDR2 FQNEAQ. The CDR3 DNA reads as TGTGCCAGCAGCTTATCAGGGGCTGCTGAGCAGTTCTTC. This codes for CASSLSGAAEQFF.

The V call is TRBV4-1, the J call TRBJ2-3; 16 nucleotides match TRBD2. V was clipped by 0 bases and J by 3 bases; unmatched bases: 15. This CDR3 is 22 amino acids long. Germline lookup yields CDR1 MGHRA and CDR2 YSYEKL. CDR3 protein: CASSQDPSGTSGGVWFTDTQYF. CDR3 DNA: TGCGCCAGCAGCCAAGATCCCTCAGGGACTAGCGGGGGGGTATGGTTTACAGATACGCAGTATTTT.

The chain joins TRBV10-3 to TRBJ2-1; possible D gene TRBD1, 5 bases. The V and J ends lost 3 bases and 0 bases respectively, with 12 bases between them. The CDR3 covers 16 residues. Germline lookup yields CDR1 ENHRY and CDR2 SYGVKD. The CDR3 nucleotides read TGTGCCATCAGTGAAGGGGATGGGGACTCCTACAATGAGCAGTTCTTC. Translated, it gives CAISEGDGDSYNEQFF.

V and J are TRBV12-3 or TRBV12-4 and TRBJ1-2; 9 positions agree with TRBD1. This CDR3 has 15 residues. J lost 5 bases, V lost 5 bases, and 9 bases had no gene match. In nucleotides, the CDR3 is TGTGCCAGCAGTCTCGGGACAGGGAATCTATATGGCTACACCTTC. Residues: CASSLGTGNLYGYTF.

The chain combines TRBV6-5 with TRBJ2-1, with 9 nucleotides matching TRBD1. The CDR3 has 15 amino acids. The germline gives CDR1 MNHEY, CDR2 SVGAGI. Trimming removed 0 bases from V and 3 bases from J; junction bases left unmatched: 0. CDR3 DNA: TGTGCCAGCAGTTACTCGACAGGGGGCTACAATGAGCAGTTCTTC. This translates into CASSYSTGGYNEQFF.

This chain links TRBV7-9 with TRBJ1-2; 9 bases align to TRBD1. The CDR3 runs 12 residues. CDR1 is SEHNR and CDR2 is FQNEAQ in the germline V gene (reference sequence). The V and J ends lost 7 bases and 12 bases, in that order; junction bases with no gene match: 9. The CDR3 protein is CASTSGQGRDTF. The CDR3 nucleotides are TGTGCCAGCACTTCGGGACAGGGAAGGGACACCTTC.

This clonotype came up many times. The CDR3 is CASGSPSGSSEQFF. Written as DNA, the CDR3 is TGTGCTAGTGGTTCGCCTAGCGGGAGCTCTGAGCAGTTCTTC. The V and J genes are TRBV12-5 and TRBJ2-1, with 10 bases aligning to TRBD2. The length of the CDR3 is 14 residues. Germline V CDR1 and CDR2: LGHNT, FRNRAP. V trimming: 4 bases; J trimming: 9 bases; junction bases outside the gene matches: 6.

V gene TRBV5-6 combines with J gene TRBJ2-7; TRBD1 aligns across 7 bases. Germline V gene data show CDR1 as SGHDT and CDR2 as YYEEEE. Trimming cost V 0 bases and J 3 bases; bases outside gene matches: 15. The CDR3 covers 18 residues. The CDR3 region has the DNA TGTGCCAGCAGCTTGGGAGACAGGGCTCCGTTAAAGGACTACGAGCAGTACTTC. Protein product: CASSLGDRAPLKDYEQYF.